This paragraph reports one T cell receptor beta chain. The antigen is not known. Trimming removed 3 bases from V and 4 bases from J, with 15 bases in between. Germline V gene sequence: CDR1 MNHNS, CDR2 SASEGT. This CDR3 has 15 amino acids. This sample was included in a study of cytomegalovirus exposure and HLA in healthy donors. Study-wide findings and caveats: A later analysis reportedly found fewer N-insertions in an Asian-associated ancestry cluster than the approximately 670-donor mean. A link between a missense DCLRE1C variant and TCR beta V- and J-gene trimming emerged from a later analysis. Rarity held for most TCR sequences, but there were some public TCRs that occurred in many donors.

PCR employed 60 Vbeta and 13 Jbeta primers. Sequencing was performed with immunoSEQ multiplex PCR; in TCRdb, only in-frame clones are kept and a portion is missing. The sample has roughly 140,000 clones. The rearrangement links TRBV6-1 to TRBJ1-2; D is ambiguous. This clonotype was sampled from a man aged 40-50 years in good health and CMV-seronegative. The source material was PBMCs. The CDR3 bases are TGTGCCAGCAGTGATTACCCCCAGTTGGCCTATGGCTACACCTTC. Translated: CASSDYPQLAYGYTF.